A selection of T cell receptor beta chains follows, all from one sample in a study of T cells after yellow fever vaccination. One entry per CDR3 protein results from TCRdb running MiXCR on the 5' RACE reads. This table holds about 630,000 distinct CDR3 sequences, 9% to 15% found once. Here the sequenced sample was PBMCs, taken on the day of the yellow fever booster vaccination. These receptors came from a man aged 25-45 years who received the YFV17D yellow fever vaccine. The CDR3 runs from the conserved cysteine through the conserved F or W. The D gene is left open where the match is weak. Size values are once, few and many counts, or a class for expanded clones, and some rows have none.

>NA|TRBD2|TRBV7-2|TRBJ2-1
CASSELAGASYNEQFF
TGTGCCAGCAGCGAACTAGCGGGGGCCTCCTACAATGAGCAGTTCTTC
>few|NA|TRBV15|TRBJ2-3
CATSRSRAADTQYF
TGTGCCACCAGCAGGTCTAGGGCCGCAGATACGCAGTATTTT
>many|NA|TRBV7-2|TRBJ2-3
CASSLLGARTDTQYF
TGTGCCAGCAGCTTACTGGGGGCTCGCACAGATACGCAGTATTTT
>NA|TRBD1|TRBV6-1|TRBJ2-6
CASSEYRGDTGANVLTF
TGTGCCAGCAGTGAGTACAGGGGTGATACTGGGGCCAACGTCCTGACTTTC
>few|TRBD1|TRBV18|TRBJ2-7
CASSPGTGWAYEQYF
TGTGCCAGCTCACCCGGGACAGGTTGGGCCTACGAGCAGTACTTC
>NA|TRBD1|TRBV29-1|TRBJ2-5
CSVLRQGGGETQYF
TGCAGCGTTCTACGACAGGGGGGAGGAGAGACCCAGTACTTC
>few|NA|TRBV5-1|TRBJ2-1
CASSLDGVRTGVNEQFF
TGCGCCAGCAGCTTGGACGGCGTCCGGACGGGAGTGAATGAGCAGTTCTTC
>NA|NA|TRBV7-2|TRBJ2-7
CASSPVGVYEQYF
TGTGCCAGCAGCCCGGTTGGAGTCTACGAGCAGTACTTC
>few|TRBD1|TRBV7-2|TRBJ1-5
CASSSRTGNNQPQHF
TGTGCCAGCAGCTCCCGGACAGGGAACAATCAGCCCCAGCATTTT
>NA|NA|TRBV20-1|TRBJ2-7
CSAGGAGTPGYEQYF
TGCAGTGCTGGGGGGGCGGGGACTCCAGGATACGAGCAGTACTTC
>many|NA|TRBV7-2|TRBJ2-5
CASSSSGTQYF
TGTGCCAGCAGCTCCTCGGGTACCCAGTACTTC
>NA|NA|TRBV27|TRBJ1-1
CASSLLLPGPTEAFF
TGTGCCAGCAGTTTATTACTCCCAGGGCCCACTGAAGCTTTCTTT
>many|NA|TRBV6-2/TRBV6-3|TRBJ2-7
CASSYSVYEQYF
TGTGCCAGCAGTTACTCGGTTTACGAGCAGTACTTC
>NA|NA|TRBV27|TRBJ2-7
CASSLQGPYYEQYF
TGTGCCAGCAGTTTACAGGGCCCGTACTACGAGCAGTACTTC
>few|NA|TRBV20-1|TRBJ2-7
CSARALRGTYEQYF
TGCAGTGCTAGAGCTCTTAGGGGGACCTACGAGCAGTACTTC
>few|NA|TRBV21-1|TRBJ2-3
CASSKTSGRDTDTQYF
TGTGCCAGCAGCAAAACTAGCGGGAGGGATACAGATACGCAGTATTTT
>few|NA|TRBV24-1|TRBJ1-2
CATSDSRAAYGYTF
TGTGCCACCAGTGATTCTCGAGCCGCTTATGGCTACACCTTC
>NA|NA|TRBV10-3|TRBJ2-5
CAISGDLQETQYF
TGTGCCATCAGTGGGGACCTCCAAGAGACCCAGTACTTC
>few|TRBD2|TRBV5-5|TRBJ2-1
CASSWGRGGNEQFF
TGTGCCAGCAGCTGGGGGCGGGGGGGCAATGAGCAGTTCTTC
>many|NA|TRBV10-1|TRBJ2-5
CASRDGSCLEETQYF
TGCGCCAGCAGGGATGGGTCATGTTTAGAAGAGACCCAGTACTTC
>many|NA|TRBV15|TRBJ2-7
CATSRDRSGVILEYEQYF
TGTGCCACCAGCAGAGATCGGTCAGGGGTAATTTTGGAGTACGAGCAGTACTTC
>few|NA|TRBV6-2/TRBV6-3|TRBJ2-5
CASSPLGKTQYF
TGTGCCAGCAGTCCCCTTGGGAAGACCCAGTACTTC